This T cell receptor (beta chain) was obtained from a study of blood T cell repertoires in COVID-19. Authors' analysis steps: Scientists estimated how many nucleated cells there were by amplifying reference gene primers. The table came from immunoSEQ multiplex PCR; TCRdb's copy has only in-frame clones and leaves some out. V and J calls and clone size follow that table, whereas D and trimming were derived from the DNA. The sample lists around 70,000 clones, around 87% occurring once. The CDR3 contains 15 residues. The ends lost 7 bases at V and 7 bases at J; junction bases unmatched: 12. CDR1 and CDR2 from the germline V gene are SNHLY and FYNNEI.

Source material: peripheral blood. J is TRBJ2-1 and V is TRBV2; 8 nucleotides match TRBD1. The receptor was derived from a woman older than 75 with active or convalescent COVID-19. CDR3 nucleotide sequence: TGTGCCAGCACGCCCGGGACAGGAATAAAAAATGAGCAGTTCTTC. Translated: CASTPGTGIKNEQFF.